The 25 T cell receptor beta chains given below trace back to one sample, sequenced in a study of Graves' ophthalmopathy and Graves' hyperthyroidism (dated by TCRdb to 2016 to 2018). Sequencer: Illumina HiSeq 2000. For repertoire sequencing, the TCR beta CDR3 regions were amplified from RNA transcripts. A first-round RT-PCR used HTBI primers with the Qiagen OneStep RT-PCR kit, followed by a second-round multiplex PCR, size selection and purification. The public reads were reanalyzed by TCRdb: fastp trimming at Q25, MiXCR alignment, in-frame beta chains only. Each entry is one CDR3 protein sequence, shown with its most common DNA and genes. The sample table holds 150,000 or so distinct CDR3 sequences, of which 37% were seen once. The ten largest clonotypes hold approximately 5.5% of the sample. Sequenced material: peripheral blood. These receptors were taken from a woman aged 40-49 years with Graves' ophthalmopathy. Donor details come from another sample of the same person, matched by shared clones.

Comments on this clonotype: The germline gene is not matched at one end of the junction; a read error may be the cause. The chain couples TRBV28 to TRBJ2-5; TRBD1 matches at 8 bases. The germline V gene encodes CDR1 MDHEN and CDR2 SYDVKM. The length of the CDR3 is 15 residues. The CDR3 protein is CASSSRTGLRENQYF. CDR3 in DNA: TGTGCCAGCAGTTCCCGGACAGGGTTGAGGGAGAACCAGTACTTC.

This clonotype occurred many times. A far larger clone is just one base off, so this is likely a read error. The J gene is TRBJ2-7, the V gene TRBV11-2; no clear D. Trimming cost V 6 bases and J 0 bases, with 3 bases left between them. Germline CDR1 SGHAT, CDR2 FQNNGV. The CDR3 contains 11 residues. The chain's CDR3 is CASRLSYEQYF. CDR3 sequence (DNA): TGTGCCAGCAGACTCTCCTACGAGCAGTACTTC.

This clonotype occurred many times. At one of its ends the junction is not consistent with the germline gene, which may arise from a read error. The CDR3 loop is CSAHTGAIYNSPHHF. The CDR3 nucleotides are TGCAGTGCCCACACAGGGGCCATTTATAATTCACCCCACCACTTT. The V gene is TRBV20-1, the J gene TRBJ1-6; the match to TRBD1 covers 7 bases. CDR1 and CDR2 from the germline V gene are DFQATT and SNEGSKA (reference sequence). This CDR3 is 15 amino acids long.

At least ten counts were recorded for this clonotype. This sequence joins TRBV5-1 and TRBJ1-6; no firm D call. Deletions cut 4 bases from V and 4 bases from J, with 9 bases between. This CDR3 contains 14 residues. Germline loops: CDR1 SGHRS, CDR2 YFSETQ. This CDR3 reads CASSDRDYNSPLHF. In nucleotides, the CDR3 is TGCGCCAGCAGCGACCGGGATTATAATTCACCCCTCCACTTT.

The V call is TRBV15, the J call TRBJ2-5; D remains ambiguous. Germline values: CDR1 LNHNV, CDR2 YYDKDF (reference sequence). The CDR3 has 14 amino acids. V lost 0 bases to trimming and J lost 5 bases, with 10 bases between them. The CDR3 is CATSRDGVGETQYF. The CDR3 coding sequence is TGTGCCACCAGCAGAGATGGAGTCGGGGAGACCCAGTACTTC.

In this sample, this clonotype turned up many times. This chain connects TRBV6-5 to TRBJ2-7, with 8 bases that match TRBD2. Trimming at V came to 2 bases and at J to 2 bases, leaving 8 bases not matched to a gene. CDR3 size: 16 residues. Germline lookup yields CDR1 MNHEY and CDR2 SVGAGI. CDR3 DNA: TGTGCCAGCAGTTACGGCGGGGGGACCTTAACCTACGAGCAGTACTTC. Translating gives CASSYGGGTLTYEQYF.

This clonotype has at least ten counts. CDR3 sequence: CASSVGGGVDEQYF. CDR3 bases: TGTGCCAGCAGCGTAGGAGGAGGGGTGGACGAGCAGTACTTC. The rearrangement joins TRBV9 to TRBJ2-7; tentative D call: TRBD2 (6 bases). The germline V and J ends were trimmed by 0 bases and 5 bases, with 12 bases remaining between them. This CDR3 comprises 14 residues. Per the germline V gene, CDR1 is SGDLS and CDR2 is YYNGEE.

The CDR3 loop reads CASLRGSGELFF. CDR3 sequence (DNA): TGTGCCAGCCTAAGGGGTTCCGGGGAGCTGTTTTTT. The chain couples TRBV6-2 or TRBV6-3 to TRBJ2-2; D may be TRBD1 (5 bases). Trimming shortened V by 8 bases and J by 6 bases, and 10 bases separated the two germline ends. The CDR3 length is 12 residues. CDR1 MNHEY and CDR2 SVGEGT come from the germline V gene.

This clonotype was found many times. J is TRBJ2-5 and V is TRBV6-1, with TRBD1 matching over 11 bases. The CDR3 consists of 14 residues. Losses at the gene ends were 5 bases for V and 5 bases for J; bases not matched to a gene: 4. Germline values: CDR1 MNHNS, CDR2 SASEGT. The CDR3: CASSPRDRGETQYF. CDR3 nucleotide sequence: TGTGCCAGCAGTCCGAGGGACAGGGGGGAGACCCAGTACTTC.

This clonotype was found many times. This chain uses TRBV6-2 or TRBV6-3 with TRBJ2-5; weak D call: TRBD2 (5 bases). The V gene lost 6 bases and the J gene lost 1 base, with 9 bases spanning the gap. This CDR3 contains 13 residues. Germline lookup yields CDR1 MNHEY and CDR2 SVGEGT. The CDR3 region has the DNA TGTGCCAGCAGGAATAGCGTCCAAGAGACCCAGTACTTC. Protein sequence: CASRNSVQETQYF.

This clonotype appeared many times. The chain links TRBV12-3 or TRBV12-4 to TRBJ1-5; TRBD1 agrees at 7 bases. The CDR3 runs to 15 residues. V dropped 5 bases and J dropped 2; count of bases not matched to a gene: 6. Here the CDR3 DNA reads TGTGCCAGCAGTATGGGACAGATGGGCAATCAGCCCCAGCATTTT. This codes for CASSMGQMGNQPQHF.

This clonotype was seen many times. The chain recombines TRBV28 with TRBJ1-2; D unclear. CDR1 and CDR2 from the germline V gene are MDHEN and SYDVKM. The ends were cut back, 7 bases at V and 2 bases at J, with 11 bases in the middle. This CDR3 has 13 amino acids. The CDR3 region has the DNA TGTGCCAGCACCTCCCCAGAAAACTATGGCTACACCTTC. This codes for CASTSPENYGYTF.

This chain uses TRBV5-5 with TRBJ2-2, with 7 nucleotides matching TRBD2. This CDR3 spans 15 amino acids. Germline V gene sequence: CDR1 SGHKS, CDR2 YYEKEE (reference sequence). Trimming cost V 0 bases and J 2 bases; bases outside gene matches: 1. The CDR3 sequence: CASSLASGNTGELFF. CDR3 bases: TGTGCCAGCAGCTTGGCTAGCGGCAACACCGGGGAGCTGTTTTTT.

The chain combines TRBV28 with TRBJ2-7, with TRBD2 matching 10 bases. V lost 6 bases and J lost 5; bases outside the gene matches: 7. The CDR3 loop spans 14 amino acids. Germline V gives CDR1 MDHEN, CDR2 SYDVKM. CDR3 protein: CASRLSGRSDEQYF. For the CDR3, the DNA is TGTGCCAGCAGACTTAGCGGGAGGAGCGACGAGCAGTACTTC.

This clonotype was recorded many times. The chain uses TRBV20-1 and TRBJ2-5, with a possible D match to TRBD1 (5 bases). V dropped 3 bases and J dropped 1 base, with 9 bases sitting between them. CDR1 DFQATT and CDR2 SNEGSKA come from the germline V gene (reference sequence). This CDR3 is built from 13 residues. The CDR3 coding sequence is TGCAGTGCTAGGGGGCGACTCCAAGAGACCCAGTACTTC. Translation gives CSARGRLQETQYF.

The chain has TRBV15 and TRBJ1-5; tentative D call: TRBD1 (6 bases). Trimming removed 1 base from V and 8 bases from J, with 18 bases in between. The germline CDR1 and CDR2 sequences are LNHNV and YYDKDF (reference sequence). CDR3 size: 16 residues. The DNA of the CDR3 is TGTGCCACCAGCAGAGGTCATACAGGGTTGGTTGAGCCCCAGCATTTT. Its translation: CATSRGHTGLVEPQHF.

The chain employs TRBV12-3 or TRBV12-4 and TRBJ1-1, with D perhaps matching TRBD1 (5 bases). V was pared by 3 bases and J by 1 base, with 9 bases between. The CDR3 runs 14 residues. CDR3 amino acids: CASSFPGRNTEAFF. CDR3 nucleotides: TGTGCCAGCAGTTTCCCAGGGCGGAACACTGAAGCTTTCTTT.

This clonotype appeared many times. A read error may be the cause here, since a much bigger clone is one base away. The conserved phenylalanine or tryptophan is not found at the CDR3 terminus, so this likely reflects a read error. The CDR3 region has the DNA TGTGGTAGCGGGAGTTACGAGCAGTACCTC. It translates to CGSGSYEQYL. J is TRBJ2-7 and V is TRBV28; 9 positions agree with TRBD2. Per the germline V gene, CDR1 is MDHEN and CDR2 is SYDVKM. This CDR3 region has 10 residues.

The J gene is TRBJ1-5, the V gene TRBV20-1, with TRBD1 identical over 7 bases. After removal of 6 bases from V and 5 bases from J, the junction contained 10 bases not matched to a gene. The CDR3 runs 14 residues. Germline V gives CDR1 DFQATT, CDR2 SNEGSKA (reference sequence). As DNA, the CDR3 is TGCAGTGCGATCGACAGGGTGTTTGATCAGCCCCAGCATTTT. Translated, it gives CSAIDRVFDQPQHF.

The sample holds many counts of this clonotype. This chain connects TRBV6-7 to TRBJ2-7, with 12 bases fitting TRBD2. TRBV6-7 is known as an ORF, though its function is uncertain. The CDR3 covers 18 residues. J gave up 3 bases and V 2 bases, and 11 bases lay outside the gene matches. The CDR3 region has the DNA TGTGCCAGCAGTTACACATCATACCCACTAGCGGGAGGCTACGAGCAGTACTTC. It codes for CASSYTSYPLAGGYEQYF.

The sample holds many counts of this clonotype. The chain combines TRBV4-2 with TRBJ1-2, with a tentative D call TRBD1 (6 bases). V was cut by 1 base and J by 6 bases, with 15 bases left in between. Germline V CDR1 and CDR2: LGHNA, YNFKEQ. The CDR3 is 15 amino acids. The DNA for the CDR3 is TGTGCCAGCAGCCAAGTTAGTTGGGGGGCTGATGGCTACACCTTC. It is translated as CASSQVSWGADGYTF.

A few counts support this clonotype. The chain uses TRBV6-2 or TRBV6-3 and TRBJ1-1; D gene uncertain. This CDR3 is 16 amino acids long. Between the trimmed V and J ends, which lost 2 bases and 7 bases, there was a span of 20 bases. CDR1 is MNHEY, CDR2 SVGEGT, per germline. The CDR3 sequence: CASSYQINQLTDEAFF. CDR3 in DNA: TGTGCCAGCAGTTACCAGATAAACCAATTGACGGATGAAGCTTTCTTT.

There are many counts of this clonotype. The CDR3 DNA follows: TGTGCCAGCAGTTACACTAGCGGGAGCTACGAGCAGTACTTC. This gives the protein CASSYTSGSYEQYF. The V and J genes are TRBV6-2 or TRBV6-3 and TRBJ2-7; TRBD2 aligns across 11 bases. The V gene's germline CDR1 is MNHEY and CDR2 SVGEGT. The V segment lost 2 bases and the J segment 3 bases; nucleotides outside the gene matches: 0. CDR3 length equals 14 residues.

The V gene is TRBV7-8, the J gene TRBJ1-1; a possible D gene is TRBD1 (5 bases). V was trimmed by 0 bases and J by 3 bases, leaving 11 bases between them. The germline V gene encodes CDR1 SGHVS and CDR2 FQNEAQ. The CDR3 length is 15 residues. CDR3 loop: CASSLAYGQYTEAFF. CDR3 sequence (DNA): TGTGCCAGCAGCTTAGCGTATGGACAATACACTGAAGCTTTCTTT.

This clonotype was counted at least ten times. The genes are TRBV19 and TRBJ2-7, with D possibly being TRBD1 (5 bases). The CDR3 covers 14 residues. Trimming took 6 bases from V and 6 from J, leaving 18 bases between them. Germline assignment: CDR1 LNHDA and CDR2 SQIVND (reference sequence). The CDR3 loop reads CASSQSGNVGEQYF. DNA for the CDR3: TGTGCCAGTAGCCAGTCAGGGAACGTCGGCGAGCAGTACTTC.